Listed below are T cell receptor beta chains from one sample, sequenced in a study of vaccination and CD4 T cells after COVID-19. TCRdb processed the PCR reads anew with MiXCR; each CDR3 protein has one entry. Of 9,000 to 15,000 distinct CDR3 sequences in the sample, 70% to 80% were seen once. Antigens of these TCRs are unknown. The sequenced sample was CD4+ T cells from blood, cultured in vitro. The receptors originated from a human donor who had recovered from COVID-19. Both conserved end residues are part of each CDR3. D genes are given only for firm matches. Size values are once, few and many counts, or a class for expanded clones, and some rows have none.

CDR3	DNA	V	J	D	size	length
CASSYLADTEAFF	TGTGCCAGCAGTTACTTGGCGGACACTGAAGCTTTCTTT	TRBV6-5	TRBJ1-1	NA	NA	13
CASSSTGGRDSPLHF	TGTGCCAGCAGTTCAACAGGGGGAAGGGATTCACCCCTCCACTTT	TRBV7-6	TRBJ1-6	TRBD1	NA	15
CASSLIAGGKETQYF	TGCGCCAGCAGCCTAATAGCGGGAGGGAAAGAGACCCAGTACTTC	TRBV5-1	TRBJ2-5	TRBD2	NA	15
CASSSRTGHQPQHF	TGTGCCAGCAGTTCCCGGACAGGGCATCAGCCCCAGCATTTT	TRBV12-3/TRBV12-4	TRBJ1-5	TRBD1	NA	14
CASSPGQGRALETQYF	TGTGCCAGCAGTCCCGGACAGGGAAGAGCTTTGGAGACCCAGTACTTC	TRBV27	TRBJ2-5	TRBD1	NA	16
CASSLEGLSNQPQHF	TGTGCCAGCAGTTTGGAAGGGCTCAGCAATCAGCCCCAGCATTTT	TRBV27	TRBJ1-5	NA	NA	15
CAIRAPSGNTIYF	TGTGCCATCCGGGCCCCCTCTGGAAACACCATATATTTT	TRBV10-3	TRBJ1-3	NA	NA	13
CASSSQRQTTEAFF	TGTGCCAGCAGCTCACAGAGACAGACGACTGAAGCTTTCTTT	TRBV14	TRBJ1-1	NA	NA	14
CASSLDWGETQYF	TGTGCCAGCAGCTTAGATTGGGGGGAGACCCAGTACTTC	TRBV7-2	TRBJ2-5	NA	NA	13
CASSNLAASTDTQYF	TGTGCCAGTAGTAATCTAGCGGCTAGCACAGATACGCAGTATTTT	TRBV19	TRBJ2-3	TRBD2	NA	15
CSFFGTGIGYTF	TGCAGCTTCTTTGGGACAGGGATCGGCTACACCTTC	TRBV29-1	TRBJ1-2	TRBD1	NA	12
CASSFSGAGNTEAFF	TGTGCCAGCAGTTTCTCAGGGGCGGGGAACACTGAAGCTTTCTTT	TRBV28	TRBJ1-1	NA	NA	15
CSASTGGTDEQYF	TGCAGTGCTAGTACAGGGGGCACGGACGAGCAGTACTTC	TRBV20-1	TRBJ2-7	TRBD1	NA	13
CASRKGRDNSPLHF	TGTGCCAGCAGAAAGGGACGCGATAATTCACCCCTCCACTTT	TRBV7-9	TRBJ1-6	NA	NA	14
CSAPGTSGETQYF	TGCAGTGCCCCCGGGACTAGTGGAGAGACCCAGTACTTC	TRBV20-1	TRBJ2-5	TRBD2	NA	13
CATSDPTDYGYTF	TGTGCCACCAGTGATCCGACAGACTATGGCTACACCTTC	TRBV24-1	TRBJ1-2	NA	NA	13
CASSYSVLFYEQYF	TGTGCCAGCAGTTACTCGGTCCTGTTTTACGAGCAGTACTTC	TRBV6-2/TRBV6-3	TRBJ2-7	NA	once	14
CASSLVGPQNIQYF	TGTGCCAGCAGCTTAGTCGGCCCTCAAAACATTCAGTACTTC	TRBV7-9	TRBJ2-4	NA	NA	14
CASSPKGLAGDREQFF	TGTGCCAGCAGCCCTAAAGGACTAGCGGGAGATCGGGAGCAGTTCTTC	TRBV7-2	TRBJ2-1	TRBD2	few	16
CASSEYTGPQGGYTF	TGTGCCAGCAGTGAATATACCGGGCCCCAAGGGGGCTACACCTTC	TRBV25-1	TRBJ1-2	NA	NA	15
CASSPMSSQEQFF	TGTGCCAGCAGTCCCATGTCTTCACAGGAGCAGTTCTTC	TRBV6-4	TRBJ2-1	NA	NA	13
CASHALNSYGYTF	TGTGCCAGCCACGCCCTGAACTCCTATGGCTACACCTTC	TRBV6-2/TRBV6-3	TRBJ1-2	NA	once	13
CASRRDLSGETQYF	TGTGCCAGCAGGAGGGACTTATCTGGTGAGACCCAGTACTTC	TRBV6-1	TRBJ2-5	NA	NA	14
CASSPSVPDTQYF	TGTGCCAGCAGCCCGAGTGTCCCAGATACGCAGTATTTT	TRBV11-2	TRBJ2-3	NA	NA	13
CASRTSAGVVYEQYF	TGTGCCAGCAGGACCTCGGCAGGGGTCGTCTACGAGCAGTACTTC	TRBV28	TRBJ2-7	NA	NA	15
CASSQDRPLRETQYF	TGCGCCAGCAGCCAAGATCGGCCACTAAGGGAGACCCAGTACTTC	TRBV4-1	TRBJ2-5	NA	NA	15
CASSLKASGSPRTQYF	TGTGCCAGCAGTTTAAAGGCTAGCGGTTCCCCTAGGACCCAGTACTTC	TRBV27	TRBJ2-5	TRBD2	once	16
CASSQERDRQETQYF	TGTGCCAGCAGCCAAGAGCGGGATAGGCAAGAGACCCAGTACTTC	TRBV4-2	TRBJ2-5	NA	NA	15
CATSRAGGSAYEQYF	TGTGCCACCAGCAGAGCAGGCGGGAGTGCTTACGAGCAGTACTTC	TRBV15	TRBJ2-7	TRBD2	once	15
CASSQDHGETQYF	TGCGCCAGCAGCCAAGACCATGGGGAGACCCAGTACTTC	TRBV4-3	TRBJ2-5	NA	NA	13
CSARVGVGSYEQYF	TGCAGTGCTAGGGTGGGGGTTGGGTCCTACGAGCAGTACTTC	TRBV20-1	TRBJ2-7	NA	NA	14
CASSIQETQYF	TGCGCCAGCAGCATTCAAGAGACCCAGTACTTC	TRBV5-1	TRBJ2-5	NA	medium-sized	11
CASSPGRNQPQHF	TGTGCCAGCAGTCCGGGGCGGAATCAGCCCCAGCATTTT	TRBV2	TRBJ1-5	NA	NA	13
CATEGTAANYGYTF	TGTGCCACCGAAGGGACAGCTGCTAACTATGGCTACACCTTC	TRBV28	TRBJ1-2	TRBD1	NA	14
CASSYSRESGSKETQYF	TGTGCCAGCAGTTACTCTAGAGAGAGTGGGAGCAAGGAGACCCAGTACTTC	TRBV6-2/TRBV6-3	TRBJ2-5	NA	NA	17
CASSPLVSDTIYF	TGTGCCAGCTCACCACTTGTGTCGGACACCATATATTTT	TRBV18	TRBJ1-3	NA	NA	13
CATRPRAESYEQYF	TGTGCCACCAGGCCCCGAGCGGAGAGCTACGAGCAGTACTTC	TRBV24-1	TRBJ2-7	NA	NA	14
CASTREQSNQPQHF	TGTGCCAGCACCCGCGAACAGAGCAATCAGCCCCAGCATTTT	TRBV28	TRBJ1-5	NA	NA	14
CSARGSRPFGQETQYF	TGCAGTGCTAGGGGGTCCCGACCCTTCGGCCAAGAGACCCAGTACTTC	TRBV20-1	TRBJ2-5	NA	NA	16
CASSSPGNTIYF	TGTGCCAGCAGTTCCCCTGGAAACACCATATATTTT	TRBV28	TRBJ1-3	NA	NA	12
CASRNPTGSGSPLHF	TGTGCCAGCAGAAATCCCACAGGGTCGGGTTCACCCCTCCACTTT	TRBV27	TRBJ1-6	NA	NA	15
CASSLLGGGPETQYF	TGTGCCAGCAGCTTATTAGGGGGGGGACCAGAGACCCAGTACTTC	TRBV7-2	TRBJ2-5	NA	NA	15
CSASPGGIGNTIYF	TGCAGTGCCTCCCCTGGGGGGATAGGAAACACCATATATTTT	TRBV20-1	TRBJ1-3	NA	NA	14
CASSLLGPTGPYEQYF	TGTGCCAGCAGTTTACTTGGCCCAACGGGGCCCTACGAGCAGTACTTC	TRBV27	TRBJ2-7	NA	NA	16
CASSSDRGGRQPQHF	TGTGCCAGCAGCTCGGACAGGGGGGGAAGACAGCCCCAGCATTTT	TRBV7-2	TRBJ1-5	TRBD1	NA	15
CASSSRADLYEQYF	TGTGCCAGCAGCTCCCGCGCCGACCTATACGAGCAGTACTTC	TRBV7-2	TRBJ2-7	NA	NA	14
CASSLRAEEHF	TGTGCCAGCAGTTTAAGGGCGGAAGAGCATTTT	TRBV28	TRBJ1-5	NA	once	11
CAWSVPGRGTDTQYF	TGTGCCTGGAGTGTACCCGGTCGGGGCACAGATACGCAGTATTTT	TRBV30	TRBJ2-3	NA	NA	15
CASTDRTYEQYF	TGTGCCAGCACCGACAGAACCTACGAGCAGTACTTC	TRBV7-9	TRBJ2-7	NA	NA	12
CSASGLAGAGGETQYF	TGCAGTGCTAGTGGTCTAGCGGGAGCGGGGGGAGAGACCCAGTACTTC	TRBV20-1	TRBJ2-5	TRBD2	NA	16
CASSLGPGQPQHF	TGTGCTAGCAGCTTAGGCCCGGGCCAGCCCCAGCATTTT	TRBV7-7	TRBJ1-5	NA	NA	13
CASSSEQVRGLSPLHF	TGTGCCAGCAGTTCAGAACAGGTCCGAGGGCTTTCACCCCTCCACTTT	TRBV12-3/TRBV12-4	TRBJ1-6	NA	NA	16
CASSRVGLAGVPGELFF	TGTGCCAGCAGCCGGGTGGGGCTAGCGGGAGTTCCCGGGGAGCTGTTTTTT	TRBV5-6	TRBJ2-2	TRBD2	NA	17
CSARAPGGGTEAFF	TGCAGTGCTAGAGCCCCAGGGGGCGGCACTGAAGCTTTCTTT	TRBV20-1	TRBJ1-1	TRBD1	once	14
CAISDRGSGANVLTF	TGTGCCATCAGTGATCGAGGGTCTGGGGCCAACGTCCTGACTTTC	TRBV10-3	TRBJ2-6	NA	NA	15